Below are 30 T cell receptor beta chains sequenced from a single sample in a study of blood T cell repertoires in COVID-19 (dated by TCRdb to the early 2020s). Library construction relied on the immunoSEQ multiplex PCR assay. The table comes from immuneACCESS by way of TCRdb, which keeps in-frame sequences with V and J called. Part of the clones is missing from these tables; in studies checked, under half for an unresolved V gene and the rest for unknown reasons. Within this sample are some 130,000 clones, with roughly four fifths of them counted one time only. 11% of the sample is taken by the ten largest. What was sequenced was peripheral blood. These receptors originate from a human donor in a cohort sampled during active COVID-19.

This chain links TRBV9 with TRBJ2-2; no definite D call. Trimming cost V 4 bases and J 2 bases, with 3 bases left between them. The CDR3 sequence is 12 residues long. From germline, CDR1 is SGDLS and CDR2 YYNGEE. DNA of the CDR3: TGTGCCAGCAGCCCTAACACCGGGGAGCTGTTTTTT. It translates to CASSPNTGELFF.

The chain is built from TRBV3-1 (or the pseudogene TRBV3-2) and TRBJ1-1, with 7 bases aligning to TRBD1. V trimming: 5 bases; J trimming: 2 bases; junction bases outside the gene matches: 5. CDR3 length equals 14 residues. Germline V CDR1 and CDR2: LGHDT, YNNKEL (reference sequence). The CDR3 is CASSGTAGNTEAFF. The CDR3 DNA follows: TGTGCCAGCAGCGGGACAGCCGGAAACACTGAAGCTTTCTTT.

The chain carries TRBV28 and TRBJ2-7; 9 nucleotides agree with TRBD1. The V and J ends lost 5 bases and 3 bases, in that order; junction bases with no gene match: 8. Germline CDR1 is MDHEN and CDR2 is SYDVKM. This CDR3 contains 15 residues. The CDR3 sequence is CASSKPDRGLYEQYF. For the CDR3, the DNA is TGTGCCAGCAGTAAGCCGGACAGGGGCCTCTACGAGCAGTACTTC.

This clone was observed many times. The chain joins TRBV5-8 to TRBJ2-7; possibly TRBD2 for D (5 bases). The CDR3 is made up of 16 amino acids. The V gene's germline CDR1 is SGHTS and CDR2 YDEGEE. Trimming shortened V by 1 base and J by 0 bases, and 14 bases separated the two germline ends. Here the CDR3 DNA reads TGTGCCAGCAGCTTGAAGTCGGGGTCCTACTCCTACGAGCAGTACTTC. It translates to CASSLKSGSYSYEQYF.

This clone was observed a handful of times. The chain uses TRBV6-5 and TRBJ1-4; D uncertain. Germline values: CDR1 MNHEY, CDR2 SVGAGI. V shed 0 bases and J shed 8 bases, with 13 bases lying between them. This CDR3 is 15 amino acids long. CDR3 amino acids: CASSYSTRPREKLFF. The DNA for the CDR3 is TGTGCCAGCAGTTACTCTACCCGTCCCAGGGAAAAACTGTTTTTT.

CDR3 DNA sequence: TGTGCCAGCAGTGGACAGGGCAATTCACCCCTCCACTTT. Amino acid sequence: CASSGQGNSPLHF. The chain recombines TRBV3-1 (or the pseudogene TRBV3-2) with TRBJ1-6; 8 bases map to TRBD1. This CDR3 is 13 amino acids long. The germline CDR1 and CDR2 sequences are LGHDT and YNNKEL (reference sequence). V gave up 6 bases and J gave up 7 bases; unmatched junction bases: 2.

This rearrangement joins TRBV5-1 to TRBJ1-1, with 7 positions matching TRBD1. The CDR3 is 14 residues long. Germline CDR1 reads SGHRS; CDR2 reads YFSETQ. Unmatched junction bases numbered 7, after V lost 4 bases and J lost 4 bases. The CDR3 DNA follows: TGCGCCAGCAGCCCAGGGACAGCGAGCACTGAAGCTTTCTTT. Protein product: CASSPGTASTEAFF.

The chain recombines TRBV25-1 with TRBJ2-6; TRBD1 might be the D (5 bases). Germline V gene data show CDR1 as MGHDK and CDR2 as SYGVNS. Trimming stripped 8 bases from V and 8 bases from J, with 10 bases between. This CDR3 comprises 12 residues. The CDR3 DNA is TGTGCCAGCCTAGGGGCGCCCAACGTCCTGACTTTC. Its translation is CASLGAPNVLTF.

This chain connects TRBV19 to TRBJ1-5; 7 bases align to TRBD1. CDR1 and CDR2 from the germline V gene are LNHDA and SQIVND (reference sequence). V gave up 3 bases and J gave up 5 bases; unmatched junction bases: 10. The CDR3 runs 16 residues. The CDR3 DNA reads as TGTGCCAGTAGTATTCCCCCGACAGGGAAACATCAGCCCCAGCATTTT. This codes for CASSIPPTGKHQPQHF.

The genes are TRBV7-9 and TRBJ2-7; 9 nucleotides match TRBD1. The germline CDR1 and CDR2 sequences are SEHNR and FQNEAQ (reference sequence). The CDR3 consists of 16 residues. The ends lost 5 bases at V and 7 bases at J; junction bases unmatched: 15. The CDR3 coding sequence is TGTGCCAGCAGCATCACCGGGACAGGGAAACGAGGGGAGCAGTACTTC. Amino acids: CASSITGTGKRGEQYF.

This chain joins TRBV7-8 and TRBJ2-1; 8 bases line up with TRBD1. The CDR3 has 15 residues. J was trimmed by 6 bases and V by 5 bases; bases with no gene match: 9. The germline V gene has CDR1 SGHVS and CDR2 FQNEAQ. CDR3: CASSPVRTGSNEQFF. The CDR3 region has the DNA TGTGCCAGCAGCCCCGTCCGGACAGGGAGCAATGAGCAGTTCTTC.

The chain has TRBV11-2 and TRBJ1-4, with D hard to call. CDR3 size: 13 residues. Trimming left V 1 base short and J 12 bases short, with 12 bases between. Germline V gene data show CDR1 as SGHAT and CDR2 as FQNNGV. The CDR3 DNA sequence: TGTGCCAGCAGCTTAGTTATAGTCGGGGAACTGTTTTTT. This sequence encodes CASSLVIVGELFF.

The J gene is TRBJ2-1, the V gene TRBV14; 8 positions match TRBD1. CDR1 is SGHDN, CDR2 FVKESK, per germline. V was pared by 4 bases and J by 9 bases, with 8 bases of the junction left unmatched. The CDR3 loop spans 14 amino acids. For the CDR3, the DNA is TGTGCCAGCAGCCTTATGACAGGGGATGGTGAGCAGTTCTTC. Translating gives CASSLMTGDGEQFF.

The chain recombines TRBV2 with TRBJ2-7; the match to TRBD2 covers 13 bases. CDR1 and CDR2 (germline): SNHLY, FYNNEI. V gave up 4 bases and J gave up 6 bases; unmatched junction bases: 3. This CDR3 region has 14 residues. DNA of the CDR3: TGTGCCAGCAGTGGACTAGCGGGGGGTATCGAGCAGTACTTC. As protein: CASSGLAGGIEQYF.

This clone showed up just a few times. V gene TRBV7-9 combines with J gene TRBJ2-1; D gene unclear. Germline-derived CDR1 and CDR2 are SEHNR and FQNEAQ (reference sequence). This CDR3 has 15 residues. The V end was cut by 3 bases, the J end by 0 bases, with 9 bases between. CDR3 loop: CASSFVRSSYNEQFF. The CDR3 nucleotides read TGTGCCAGCAGCTTCGTCAGAAGCTCCTACAATGAGCAGTTCTTC.

This chain joins TRBV28 and TRBJ2-7, with a weak D call TRBD1 (5 bases). The CDR3 loop spans 14 amino acids. The V end lost 5 bases, the J end lost 6 bases, and 17 bases lay between the germline ends. Germline loops: CDR1 MDHEN, CDR2 SYDVKM. The chain's CDR3 is CASSPVRAPVEQYF. CDR3 coding DNA: TGTGCCAGCAGTCCCGTCAGGGCCCCGGTCGAGCAGTACTTC.

This clone was seen just once. The V gene is TRBV6-6, the J gene TRBJ1-5; TRBD1 aligns across 7 bases. The germline V gene has CDR1 MNHNY and CDR2 SVGAGI (reference sequence). The CDR3 extends over 13 amino acids. Germline trimming cut 7 bases from V and 6 bases from J; bases unmatched to any gene: 6. CDR3 bases: TGTGCCAGCAAAACAGGGGTTGGTCAGCCCCAGCATTTT. Translated, it gives CASKTGVGQPQHF.

The rearrangement links TRBV6-5 to TRBJ1-1; D is possibly TRBD1 (5 bases). The CDR3 contains 12 residues. Looked up from germline, CDR1 is MNHEY and CDR2 is SVGAGI. Between the trimmed V and J ends, which lost 6 bases and 1 base, there was a span of 6 bases. The CDR3 nucleotides are TGTGCCAGCAGGGGGCCGAACACTGAAGCTTTCTTT. Its translation: CASRGPNTEAFF.

V gene TRBV19 combines with J gene TRBJ1-6, with 8 bases that match TRBD1. CDR3 length: 16 amino acids. Trimming removed 6 bases from V and 5 bases from J; junction bases left unmatched: 9. Germline V gene data show CDR1 as LNHDA and CDR2 as SQIVND (reference sequence). The CDR3 DNA follows: TGTGCCAGTAGGGCCGCAGGGGGCGCAGATAATTCACCCCTCCACTTT. It translates to CASRAAGGADNSPLHF.

The chain has TRBV5-4 and TRBJ2-5, with 9 bases that match TRBD2. With V trimmed by 1 base and J by 1 base, 2 bases remained unmatched. CDR1 SGHNT and CDR2 YYREEE come from the germline V gene (reference sequence). The CDR3 is 15 residues long. CDR3 residues: CASSLISGGQETQYF. CDR3 sequence (DNA): TGTGCCAGCAGCTTGATTAGCGGGGGCCAAGAGACCCAGTACTTC.

CDR3 bases: TGCGCCAGCAGCTTAGCGGGTACCACAGATACGCAGTATTTT. Translated: CASSLAGTTDTQYF. The rearrangement joins TRBV5-1 to TRBJ2-3; maybe TRBD2 (6 bases). Trimming pared 2 bases from V and 2 bases from J, leaving 9 bases between. The CDR3 sequence is 14 residues long. CDR1 SGHRS and CDR2 YFSETQ come from the germline V gene.

This chain links TRBV2 with TRBJ2-2; 10 bases are a match to TRBD1. Germline V gene data show CDR1 as SNHLY and CDR2 as FYNNEI. The CDR3 extends over 15 amino acids. Unmatched junction bases numbered 7, after V lost 6 bases and J lost 6 bases. The CDR3 spells CASSRDRGRPGELFF. The CDR3 coding sequence is TGTGCCAGCAGCCGGGACAGGGGACGCCCCGGGGAGCTGTTTTTT.

This clone was seen a few times. The rearrangement uses TRBV7-9 and TRBJ1-1; D call uncertain. V lost 5 bases, J lost 6 bases, and 16 bases lay in between. The germline V gene encodes CDR1 SEHNR and CDR2 FQNEAQ (reference sequence). The CDR3 extends over 14 amino acids. The CDR3 sequence is CASSRKGGKAEAFF. CDR3 in DNA: TGTGCCAGCAGCCGAAAGGGAGGGAAGGCTGAAGCTTTCTTT.

This sequence joins TRBV24-1 and TRBJ2-4, with 10 positions matching TRBD1. Trimming cost V 2 bases and J 7 bases; bases outside gene matches: 7. The CDR3 is 16 residues long. Germline loops: CDR1 KGHDR, CDR2 SFDVKD. The CDR3 is CATSDSGTGARNIQYF. CDR3 DNA: TGTGCCACCAGTGATTCGGGGACAGGGGCCCGGAACATTCAGTACTTC.

The chain uses TRBV3-1 (or the pseudogene TRBV3-2) and TRBJ1-1, with D possibly TRBD1 on 6 matching bases. The V gene lost 4 bases and the J gene lost 2 bases, with 8 bases spanning the gap. The CDR3 contains 13 residues. CDR1 and CDR2 (germline): LGHDT, YNNKEL (reference sequence). CDR3: CASSRTVNTEAFF. CDR3 nucleotide sequence: TGTGCCAGCAGCCGGACAGTTAACACTGAAGCTTTCTTT.

This clone was counted between two and nine times. The chain is built from TRBV7-6 and TRBJ2-5; D not resolved. The germline V and J ends were trimmed by 7 bases and 5 bases, with 17 bases remaining between them. The germline CDR1 and CDR2 sequences are SGHVS and FNYEAQ. The CDR3 is 14 residues long. The CDR3 is CASTLQPGWETQYF. CDR3 DNA sequence: TGTGCCAGCACCCTCCAGCCGGGTTGGGAGACCCAGTACTTC.

The gene calls are TRBV5-1 and TRBJ2-5; 10 nucleotides match TRBD2. The CDR3 length is 14 residues. The germline V gene has CDR1 SGHRS and CDR2 YFSETQ. In DNA, the CDR3 is TGCGCAGCCGGCAGCGGGGGGGCTGATGAGACCCAGTACTTC. Protein product: CAAGSGGADETQYF.

The chain carries TRBV10-3 and TRBJ2-1; 13 positions match TRBD2. Germline V gives CDR1 ENHRY, CDR2 SYGVKD. V lost 2 bases and J lost 7; bases outside the gene matches: 8. The CDR3 consists of 17 residues. The CDR3 region is CAISERGTSGGANEQFF. The CDR3 bases are TGTGCCATCAGTGAGCGGGGTACTAGCGGGGGGGCTAATGAGCAGTTCTTC.

This clone was seen only a few times. J is TRBJ1-1 and V is TRBV7-9, with unresolved D. The CDR3 is 14 amino acids. Per the germline V gene, CDR1 is SEHNR and CDR2 is FQNEAQ (reference sequence). V lost 3 bases, J lost 1 base, and 9 bases lay in between. CDR3 nucleotide sequence: TGTGCCAGCAGCTTTGGTGCAGGGAACACTGAAGCTTTCTTT. It is translated as CASSFGAGNTEAFF.

This chain uses TRBV12-2 with TRBJ2-1; the table's TRBD2 call for D was not verified on the DNA. TRBV12-2 is labeled a pseudogene. CDR3 length equals 12 residues. The CDR3, as DNA: TGTGCAAGTCGCCCAGGAGGCAATGAGCAGTTCTTC. It codes for CASRPGGNEQFF.